This T cell receptor beta chain was sequenced in a study of blood T cell repertoires in COVID-19. There are 13 residues in the CDR3. The V and J ends lost 7 bases and 8 bases respectively, with 12 bases between them. Ages ranged from about 18 to 100 years, with residence in 24 US areas. Cohort assignment relied on participant-reported clinical history. The data were produced by immunoSEQ multiplex PCR, yet TCRdb's version contains in-frame clones alone and is incomplete. Of approximately 140,000 clones listed, less than 90% are singletons. The source of this sequence is a man between 35 and 55 years old with acute COVID-19. The chain carries TRBV12-3 or TRBV12-4 and TRBJ1-6; D perhaps matches TRBD1 (6 bases). The sample comprised PBMCs or T cells enriched from blood (not recorded which). Written as DNA, the CDR3 is TGTGCCAGCAAGGGGGATTTAGATTCACCCCTCCACTTT. Its translation is CASKGDLDSPLHF.